Listed below are T cell receptor beta chains from one sample, sequenced in a study of cytomegalovirus exposure and HLA in healthy donors. Data came from immunoSEQ multiplex PCR; TCRdb stores just in-frame clones and leaves some out. The sample has about 98,000 clones; over 75% are singletons. Sequencing used PBMCs. These receptors were collected from a man aged 18 to 30 in good health and CMV-seropositive. The CDR3 runs from the conserved cysteine through the conserved F or W. Fields, in order: clone size, V gene, J gene, D gene, CDR3 protein, CDR3 DNA. The D gene is left open where the match is weak. Some rows have no size entry. The others give once, few or many, or a class for an expanded clone.

clone size: NA; V gene: TRBV6-1; J gene: TRBJ2-7; D gene: TRBD2; CDR3 protein: CAAKRVAGGTYEQYF; CDR3 DNA: TGTGCCGCGAAACGGGTAGCGGGGGGTACCTACGAGCAGTACTTC
clone size: NA; V gene: TRBV4-3; J gene: TRBJ2-7; D gene: NA; CDR3 protein: CASSHGAGRESYEQYF; CDR3 DNA: TGCGCCAGCAGCCACGGGGCGGGACGGGAGAGCTACGAGCAGTACTTC
clone size: NA; V gene: TRBV7-3; J gene: TRBJ2-3; D gene: TRBD2; CDR3 protein: CASSEGLGTDTQYF; CDR3 DNA: TGTGCCAGCAGCGAGGGACTAGGCACAGATACGCAGTATTTT
clone size: NA; V gene: TRBV5-8; J gene: TRBJ1-1; D gene: TRBD1; CDR3 protein: CASSLDLTGAKAFF; CDR3 DNA: TGTGCCAGCAGCTTGGATTTGACAGGGGCGAAGGCTTTCTTT
clone size: NA; V gene: TRBV5-5; J gene: TRBJ2-1; D gene: NA; CDR3 protein: CASSLGAGSYNEQFF; CDR3 DNA: TGTGCCAGCAGCTTAGGGGCGGGGTCCTACAATGAGCAGTTCTTC
clone size: NA; V gene: TRBV2; J gene: TRBJ2-4; D gene: TRBD1; CDR3 protein: CASSDGTGGPLAKNIQYF; CDR3 DNA: TGTGCCAGCAGTGACGGGACAGGGGGTCCCCTGGCCAAAAACATTCAGTACTTC
clone size: NA; V gene: TRBV11-2; J gene: TRBJ2-5; D gene: TRBD2; CDR3 protein: CASSLGTSVETQYF; CDR3 DNA: TGTGCCAGCAGCTTAGGGACTAGCGTAGAGACCCAGTACTTC
clone size: NA; V gene: TRBV2; J gene: TRBJ1-2; D gene: NA; CDR3 protein: CASSVSEAGDYYTF; CDR3 DNA: TGTGCCAGCAGTGTAAGCGAGGCAGGGGATTACTACACCTTC
clone size: NA; V gene: TRBV5-6; J gene: TRBJ1-4; D gene: NA; CDR3 protein: CASWEAANEKLFF; CDR3 DNA: TGTGCCAGCTGGGAGGCGGCTAATGAAAAACTGTTTTTT
clone size: NA; V gene: TRBV7-9; J gene: TRBJ2-7; D gene: TRBD2; CDR3 protein: CASSLVTSGRNEQYF; CDR3 DNA: TGTGCCAGCAGCTTAGTGACTAGCGGGAGGAATGAGCAGTACTTC
clone size: few; V gene: TRBV11-2; J gene: TRBJ2-1; D gene: TRBD1; CDR3 protein: CASSFPQGVNEQFF; CDR3 DNA: TGTGCCAGCAGCTTTCCCCAGGGGGTAAATGAGCAGTTCTTC
clone size: NA; V gene: TRBV7-3; J gene: TRBJ2-2; D gene: TRBD1; CDR3 protein: CASSLSGQGLSGELFF; CDR3 DNA: TGTGCCAGCAGCTTAAGTGGACAGGGGTTGTCCGGGGAGCTGTTTTTT
clone size: few; V gene: TRBV12-5; J gene: TRBJ2-7; D gene: NA; CDR3 protein: CASGWLTYEQYF; CDR3 DNA: TGTGCTAGTGGTTGGCTTACCTACGAGCAGTACTTC
clone size: NA; V gene: TRBV19; J gene: TRBJ2-1; D gene: TRBD1; CDR3 protein: CASSILEGQGIYNEQFF; CDR3 DNA: TGTGCCAGTAGTATCCTGGAGGGACAGGGGATCTACAATGAGCAGTTCTTC
clone size: NA; V gene: TRBV11-2; J gene: TRBJ2-2; D gene: TRBD1; CDR3 protein: CASSLGTGGENTGELFF; CDR3 DNA: TGTGCCAGCAGCTTAGGGACAGGGGGAGAAAACACCGGGGAGCTGTTTTTT
clone size: NA; V gene: TRBV28; J gene: TRBJ2-7; D gene: TRBD1; CDR3 protein: CASSEKQGASSYEQYF; CDR3 DNA: TGTGCCAGCAGTGAGAAACAGGGGGCAAGTTCCTACGAGCAGTACTTC
clone size: NA; V gene: TRBV19; J gene: TRBJ2-2; D gene: NA; CDR3 protein: CASSTIRGTGELFF; CDR3 DNA: TGTGCCAGTAGTACCATCAGGGGTACCGGGGAGCTGTTTTTT
clone size: NA; V gene: TRBV15; J gene: TRBJ2-7; D gene: TRBD1; CDR3 protein: CATSLEPADRGDEQYF; CDR3 DNA: TGTGCCACCAGTCTCGAACCCGCCGACAGGGGCGACGAGCAGTACTTC
clone size: once; V gene: TRBV28; J gene: TRBJ2-1; D gene: NA; CDR3 protein: CASSLPGFILNEQFF; CDR3 DNA: TGTGCCAGCAGTTTGCCCGGGTTCATTCTGAATGAGCAGTTCTTC
clone size: NA; V gene: TRBV28; J gene: TRBJ2-7; D gene: NA; CDR3 protein: CASSSYQGRGSYEQYF; CDR3 DNA: TGTGCCAGCAGTTCATATCAGGGAAGGGGCTCCTACGAGCAGTACTTC
clone size: NA; V gene: TRBV19; J gene: TRBJ1-5; D gene: NA; CDR3 protein: CASSLPPEWNQPQHF; CDR3 DNA: TGTGCCAGTAGCCTCCCCCCTGAGTGGAATCAGCCCCAGCATTTT
clone size: NA; V gene: TRBV6-1; J gene: TRBJ1-6; D gene: NA; CDR3 protein: CASSEVRARNSPLHF; CDR3 DNA: TGTGCCAGCAGTGAAGTGAGGGCGCGTAATTCACCCCTCCACTTT
clone size: few; V gene: TRBV6-5; J gene: TRBJ1-5; D gene: TRBD1; CDR3 protein: CASRVGQGSNQPQHF; CDR3 DNA: TGTGCCAGCAGAGTGGGACAGGGAAGCAATCAGCCCCAGCATTTT
clone size: few; V gene: TRBV19; J gene: TRBJ1-5; D gene: NA; CDR3 protein: CASSWAAYSNQPQHF; CDR3 DNA: TGTGCCAGTAGTTGGGCAGCATATAGCAATCAGCCCCAGCATTTT
clone size: NA; V gene: TRBV2; J gene: TRBJ1-2; D gene: NA; CDR3 protein: CASSDSYGYTF; CDR3 DNA: TGTGCCAGCAGTGACAGCTATGGCTACACCTTC
clone size: NA; V gene: TRBV29-1; J gene: TRBJ2-3; D gene: NA; CDR3 protein: CSVEDSGSINTQYF; CDR3 DNA: TGCAGCGTTGAAGATTCAGGGTCAATCAATACGCAGTATTTT